This T cell receptor (beta chain) came from a study of beta chain features in type 1 diabetes. TCRB transcripts that were expressed got sequenced, as all of the isolated RNA had been reverse transcribed. Assay used: immunoSEQ multiplex PCR; TCRdb lists only in-frame clones, some missing. The table includes around 300,000 clones, 8% detected once. Comments on this clone: What it binds is not known.

V lost 5 bases to trimming and J lost 2 bases, with 12 bases between them. Germline CDR1 and CDR2: SGHVS and FNYEAQ. CDR3 length: 14 amino acids. Study conclusions and caveats: A closer apparent resemblance between naive, central memory and Treg TCRB repertoires was seen in patients than in healthy donors.

V usage is TRBV7-6 and J usage is TRBJ1-1, with D possibly being TRBD1 (6 bases). The sequence derives from a woman between 18 and 29 years old in good health. Specimen: central memory CD4+ T cells from blood. CDR3 region: CASSAVGGNTEAFF. Written as DNA, the CDR3 is TGTGCCAGCAGCGCGGTAGGGGGTAACACTGAAGCTTTCTTT.